The rows below give T cell receptor beta chains drawn from one sample of a study of shared clonotypes between healthy human individuals. Generated by immunoSEQ multiplex PCR, the TCRdb table keeps only in-frame clones and is missing some. The sample lists hundreds of thousands of clones, approximately 96% seen once, with 0.11% in the top ten. Sequencing input: naive CD8+ T cells sorted from blood. These receptors originate from a woman aged 30 to 39 in good health. The CDR3 runs from the conserved cysteine through the conserved F or W. D genes are given only for firm matches. The listing skips clone size in some rows; elsewhere it reads once, few, many or a size class.

D gene,J gene,clone size,V gene,CDR3 DNA,CDR3 protein
TRBD2,TRBJ2-2,-,TRBV6-5,TGTGCCAGCAGTTACGGGCTAGCGGTACTCACCGGGGAGCTGTTTTTT,CASSYGLAVLTGELFF
TRBD1,TRBJ1-2,-,TRBV27,TGTGCCAGCAGTTCTAAGGGGGCGTCTTATGGCTACACCTTC,CASSSKGASYGYTF
-,TRBJ1-1,-,TRBV7-9,TGTGCCAGCAGCGAGACACTTGCCAACACTGAAGCTTTCTTT,CASSETLANTEAFF
-,TRBJ2-7,-,TRBV28,TGTGCCAGCAGTCCCTCCGGTTACGAGCAGTACTTC,CASSPSGYEQYF
TRBD1,TRBJ1-1,-,TRBV30,TGTGCCTCCCCCCAGGGGGCAGGGACTGAAGCTTTCTTT,CASPQGAGTEAFF
TRBD2,TRBJ2-1,once,TRBV4-1,TGCGCCAGCAGCCAACCGGAGCGGGGATCCTACAATGAGCAGTTCTTC,CASSQPERGSYNEQFF
TRBD2,TRBJ2-1,-,TRBV19,TGTGCCAGTGGGACCCTAGCGGGAGGGCCTAATGAGCAGTTCTTC,CASGTLAGGPNEQFF
TRBD2,TRBJ2-2,-,TRBV14,TGTGCCAGCACCTACGGCGGGACTAGCGTGGCCGGGGAGCTGTTTTTT,CASTYGGTSVAGELFF
-,TRBJ1-2,-,TRBV7-9,TGTGCCAGCAGCTTAGCAGTGGTTGGTGATGGCTACACCTTC,CASSLAVVGDGYTF
TRBD2,TRBJ2-1,-,TRBV4-1,TGCGCCAGCAGCGAAGGGGCGGGAGGGTACAATGAGCAGTTCTTC,CASSEGAGGYNEQFF
-,TRBJ2-7,-,TRBV28,TGTGCCAGCACCCGGGACTCAAGCTACGAGCAGTACTTC,CASTRDSSYEQYF
TRBD2,TRBJ2-2,-,TRBV15,TGTGCCACAGGTCCGGGACTAGCGGCCGGGGAGCTGTTTTTT,CATGPGLAAGELFF
TRBD1,TRBJ2-1,-,TRBV18,TGTGCCAGCTCACCAAATTATCTTCTCCTCGGGACAGGGTACAATGAGCAGTTCTTC,CASSPNYLLLGTGYNEQFF
-,TRBJ2-7,-,TRBV28,TGTGCCAGCAGTTTAAAGCGTTACGAGCAGTACTTC,CASSLKRYEQYF
-,TRBJ2-7,-,TRBV19,TGTGCCAGTAGTGCATCGTGGGGGGCGGATGAGCAGTACTTC,CASSASWGADEQYF
TRBD2,TRBJ2-1,-,TRBV28,TGTGCCAGCAGGCCGAGACTAGCGGGACTAAACAATGAGCAGTTCTTC,CASRPRLAGLNNEQFF
-,TRBJ2-3,once,TRBV7-2,TGTGCCAGCAGCTTAGCCCCGCCGGGGAACCCCAGCACAGATACGCAGTATTTT,CASSLAPPGNPSTDTQYF
TRBD1,TRBJ2-7,-,TRBV27,TGTGCCAGCAGTTTAGGGACAGGGGGTAGGTACGAGCAGTACTTC,CASSLGTGGRYEQYF
-,TRBJ2-3,-,TRBV28,TGTGCCAGCAGTTTCATCCCTCGAGTGACTAGAGGCACAGATACGCAGTATTTT,CASSFIPRVTRGTDTQYF
-,TRBJ2-2,-,TRBV13,TGTGCCAGCAGCCCTGAAGGAGAGGGACTCTCCGGCGGGGAGCTGTTTTTT,CASSPEGEGLSGGELFF
TRBD1,TRBJ1-1,-,TRBV2,TGTGCCAGCAGCGGGGACAGGGGGCTGGGGAACACTGAAGCTTTCTTT,CASSGDRGLGNTEAFF
-,TRBJ1-2,-,TRBV9,TGTGCCAGCAGCGTAGAGGGGGGTGGCTACACCTTC,CASSVEGGGYTF
-,TRBJ2-1,-,TRBV7-3,TGTGCCAGCAGCTTAACGTCGGGGTCTCACAATGAGCAGTTCTTC,CASSLTSGSHNEQFF
TRBD1,TRBJ2-3,-,TRBV27,TGTGCCAGCAGCATAGACAGGGGAAATACGCAGTATTTT,CASSIDRGNTQYF
TRBD2,TRBJ2-3,-,TRBV28,TGTGCCAGCAGCCTTGCCGGACTAGTAGGTACAGATACGCAGTATTTT,CASSLAGLVGTDTQYF
TRBD1,TRBJ2-5,-,TRBV4-1,TGCGCCAGCAGCCAATGGGCAGGGGGCGCAGGGCAAGAGACCCAGTACTTC,CASSQWAGGAGQETQYF
TRBD2,TRBJ2-1,-,TRBV7-9,TGTGCCAGCAGCCCCACTAGCGGGAGTGGTATTGAGCAGTTCTTC,CASSPTSGSGIEQFF
TRBD1,TRBJ1-5,-,TRBV28,TGTGCCAGCGGGCATACCGGGACAGACAATCAGCCCCAGCATTTT,CASGHTGTDNQPQHF
-,TRBJ1-1,-,TRBV28,TGTGCCAGCAGTTCCCGGAAAACCGGGCCTGAAGCTTTCTTT,CASSSRKTGPEAFF
TRBD2,TRBJ2-3,-,TRBV2,TGTGCCAGCAGTGTACATGGGACTAGCGGGCGCACTAGCACAGATACGCAGTATTTT,CASSVHGTSGRTSTDTQYF
-,TRBJ2-3,-,TRBV27,TGTGCCAGCAGTACTAGGGGTAGCACAGATACGCAGTATTTT,CASSTRGSTDTQYF
-,TRBJ2-2,-,TRBV11-2,TGTGCCAGCAGCTTAGTAAATGGGGGGAACACCGGGGAGCTGTTTTTT,CASSLVNGGNTGELFF
-,TRBJ2-1,-,TRBV7-9,TGTGCCAGCAGCTTAGCGTCGGGGGAGGATGAGCAGTTCTTC,CASSLASGEDEQFF
-,TRBJ1-3,-,TRBV15,TGTGCCACCAGCCGTGACAGGTACTCTGGAAACACCATATATTTT,CATSRDRYSGNTIYF
-,TRBJ2-7,-,TRBV2,TGTGCCAGCAGTGAGTACGAGCAGTACTTC,CASSEYEQYF
-,TRBJ2-2,-,TRBV6-5,TGTGCCAGCAGTTCGCCTGACACAGGGTTCGGGGAGCTGTTTTTT,CASSSPDTGFGELFF
-,TRBJ2-7,-,TRBV5-4,TGTGCCAGCAGCTTGGCCGGGACGGGAGATCCGGGCGAGCAGTACTTC,CASSLAGTGDPGEQYF
-,TRBJ2-5,-,TRBV28,TGTGCCAGCAGTTTAGTCCAGGCTTCAGAAGAAGAGACCCAGTACTTC,CASSLVQASEEETQYF
TRBD1,TRBJ2-7,-,TRBV7-8,TGTGCCAGCAGCTTAACGGGACAGGCGGAGATGGGGCAGTACTTC,CASSLTGQAEMGQYF
TRBD2,TRBJ2-1,-,TRBV9,TGTGCCAGCAGCGTAGAGGGACTAGCGGGAGGGCCGGGAAATGAGCAGTTCTTC,CASSVEGLAGGPGNEQFF
TRBD1,TRBJ2-5,-,TRBV6-5,TGTGCCAGCAGTCGGGACAGCCAAGAGACCCAGTACTTC,CASSRDSQETQYF
TRBD1,TRBJ2-3,-,TRBV4-1,TGCGCCAGCAGCCTAAGTCCCCCTCAGGGGGCAGGAGATACGCAGTATTTT,CASSLSPPQGAGDTQYF
TRBD2,TRBJ2-2,few,TRBV4-2,TGTGCCAGCAGCCAAGATCAGCGGGAGAACACCGGGGAGCTGTTTTTT,CASSQDQRENTGELFF
-,TRBJ2-1,-,TRBV9,TGTGCCAGCAGCGTGGGAAGCGGAAGCTCCTACAATGAGCAGTTCTTC,CASSVGSGSSYNEQFF
-,TRBJ1-1,-,TRBV7-6,TGTGCCAGCAGCTTAGGCGCAGGGAAGGCGACTGAAGCTTTCTTT,CASSLGAGKATEAFF
-,TRBJ2-1,-,TRBV6-5,TGTGCCAGCAGTTACGCGGGACCTTACAATGAGCAGTTCTTC,CASSYAGPYNEQFF
-,TRBJ2-5,once,TRBV5-4,TGTGCCAGCAGCGGACAGAGTGAAGAGACCCAGTACTTC,CASSGQSEETQYF
TRBD2,TRBJ2-1,-,TRBV14,TGTGCCAGCAGCCAATCCCCGGGGGCTAGCGGGAGGTCCTACAATGAGCAGTTCTTC,CASSQSPGASGRSYNEQFF
TRBD2,TRBJ2-3,once,TRBV28,TGTGCCAGCAGTTTTGTCGGCGGGAGTGCAGATACGCAGTATTTT,CASSFVGGSADTQYF